These 26 T cell receptor beta chains share one sample of origin, sequenced in a study of cytomegalovirus exposure and HLA in healthy donors. PCR was performed using 60 Vbeta and 13 Jbeta primers. This table comes from immunoSEQ multiplex PCR, and its TCRdb copy is limited to in-frame clones, with some not included. The repertoire holds fewer than 200,000 clones, with roughly four fifths as singletons. The source material was PBMCs. The receptors come from a man between 45 and 60 years old in good health and CMV-seropositive.

This clone was detected only a few times. The chain uses TRBV4-3 and TRBJ1-3; D is ambiguous. CDR1 is LGHNA and CDR2 is YSLEER in the germline V gene. The ends were cut back, 0 bases at V and 4 bases at J, with 13 bases in the middle. CDR3 size: 16 residues. CDR3 loop: CASSQDTGSLGNTIYF. The CDR3 DNA reads as TGCGCCAGCAGCCAAGATACGGGTTCCTTAGGAAACACCATATATTTT.

V gene TRBV7-3 combines with J gene TRBJ2-1, with TRBD2 matching over 14 bases. Germline V lookup: CDR1 SGHTA, CDR2 FQGTGA. CDR3 length: 17 residues. Trimming took 2 bases from V and 7 from J; bases not matched to a gene: 7. CDR3 sequence: CASSLVGTSGSRNEQFF. CDR3 DNA sequence: TGTGCCAGCAGCTTAGTAGGGACTAGCGGGAGCCGGAATGAGCAGTTCTTC.

The chain recombines TRBV19 with TRBJ1-5; 10 bases line up with TRBD1. Germline V gives CDR1 LNHDA, CDR2 SQIVND (reference sequence). The CDR3 length is 14 residues. V lost 6 bases, J lost 4 bases, and 3 bases stayed unmatched. DNA for the CDR3: TGTGCCAGTAGCCGGGACAGGGGTAATCAGCCCCAGCATTTT. Translated, it gives CASSRDRGNQPQHF.

J is TRBJ1-2 and V is TRBV7-9; TRBD1 aligns across 8 bases. Germline CDR1 reads SEHNR; CDR2 reads FQNEAQ (reference sequence). The CDR3 is 15 amino acids. V lost 4 bases to trimming and J lost 2 bases; unmatched junction nucleotides: 6. The CDR3 DNA reads as TGTGCCAGCAGCTCTAGACAGGGGAGCAACTATGGCTACACCTTC. This sequence encodes CASSSRQGSNYGYTF.

The chain uses TRBV19 and TRBJ1-2; tentative D call: TRBD1 (6 bases). The V gene lost 6 bases and the J gene lost 4 bases, with 15 bases spanning the gap. The CDR3 runs to 14 residues. Germline V gene data show CDR1 as LNHDA and CDR2 as SQIVND (reference sequence). Written as DNA, the CDR3 is TGTGCCAGTAGCTATTCACAGGGATTCTATGGCTACACCTTC. This encodes CASSYSQGFYGYTF.

This sequence joins TRBV7-9 and TRBJ2-5; D may be TRBD1 or TRBD2 (5 bases each). The end of the DNA aligns better with TRBJ2-7, so the J call may be wrong. The CDR3 contains 13 residues. Germline V gene sequence: CDR1 SEHNR, CDR2 FQNEAQ (reference sequence). This CDR3 reads CASSLVGDYEQYF. CDR3 nucleotide sequence: TGTGCCAGCAGCTTAGTGGGGGACTACGAGCAGTACTTC.

V is TRBV4-1 and J is TRBJ2-7, with D perhaps matching TRBD2 (6 bases). V gave up 5 bases and J gave up 7 bases, with 15 bases separating them. Germline CDR1 and CDR2: MGHRA and YSYEKL. This CDR3 is 13 amino acids long. Written as DNA, the CDR3 is TGCGCCAGCAGCATGGGGGGAGATGGGGAGCAGTACTTC. It yields the protein CASSMGGDGEQYF.

The gene calls are TRBV6-1 and TRBJ2-2; 8 bases agree with TRBD1. The CDR3 contains 15 residues. With 11 bases clipped from V and 1 base from J, the junction kept 9 bases outside the gene matches. Germline V lookup: CDR1 MNHNS, CDR2 SASEGT. This chain's CDR3 is CASTTGTGNTGELFF. Written as DNA, the CDR3 is TGTGCCTCAACTACCGGGACAGGGAACACCGGGGAGCTGTTTTTT.

This chain connects TRBV6-5 to TRBJ2-7; TRBD2 agrees at 13 bases. This CDR3 has 15 residues. CDR1 and CDR2 from the germline V gene are MNHEY and SVGAGI. With 5 bases clipped from V and 2 bases from J, the junction kept 3 bases outside the gene matches. CDR3 protein: CASSLLAGGPYEQYF. As DNA, the CDR3 is TGTGCCAGCAGTCTACTAGCGGGAGGGCCCTACGAGCAGTACTTC.

The chain couples TRBV11-2 to TRBJ2-7; 8 bases map to TRBD2. The J segment lost 3 bases and the V segment lost 5 bases, leaving 9 bases of the junction unmatched. The CDR3 is 15 residues long. Looked up from germline, CDR1 is SGHAT and CDR2 is FQNNGV. The CDR3 DNA is TGTGCCAGCAGCCTACCAGCGCGGGGGGTCTACGAGCAGTACTTC. Translated, it gives CASSLPARGVYEQYF.

The chain couples TRBV11-3 to TRBJ1-1, with a weak D call TRBD1 (5 bases). Germline values: CDR1 SGHNT, CDR2 YENEEA. V gave up 5 bases and J gave up 3 bases, with 10 bases separating them. The CDR3 contains 13 residues. The CDR3 spells CASSPRGDTEAFF. CDR3 bases: TGTGCCAGCAGCCCTAGGGGTGACACTGAAGCTTTCTTT. Together with reference TRBV11-3 and TRBJ1-1, the CDR3 gives the full variable domain: EAGVVQSPRYKIIEKKQPVAFWCNPISGHNTLYWYLQNLGQGPELLIRYENEEAVDDSQLPKDRFSAERLKGVDSTLKIQPAELGDSAVYLCASSPRGDTEAFFGQGTRLTVV.

The chain employs TRBV28 and TRBJ1-5; 9 bases match TRBD1. From germline, CDR1 is MDHEN and CDR2 SYDVKM. Trimming took 6 bases from V and 1 from J; bases not matched to a gene: 4. The CDR3 extends over 15 amino acids. Here the CDR3 reads CASRDGTGSNQPQHF. The CDR3 nucleotides read TGTGCCAGCAGAGACGGGACAGGGAGCAATCAGCCCCAGCATTTT.

For the CDR3, the DNA is TGTGCCAGCAGTTTATCCCTGCGGAGGGCGCGGGAGCAGTACTTC. This gives the protein CASSLSLRRAREQYF. The gene calls are TRBV27 and TRBJ2-7; TRBD2 is a possible D gene (6 bases). With 0 bases removed from V and 7 bases from J, the gap between germline ends came to 16 bases. The V gene's germline CDR1 is MNHEY and CDR2 SMNVEV (reference sequence). CDR3 length equals 15 residues.

V gene TRBV28 combines with J gene TRBJ1-3; D gene ambiguous. Between the trimmed V and J ends, which lost 3 bases and 4 bases, there was a span of 13 bases. The germline gives CDR1 MDHEN, CDR2 SYDVKM. This CDR3 is 15 amino acids long. CDR3 loop: CASSLIRRAGNTIYF. In nucleotides, the CDR3 is TGTGCCAGCAGTTTGATCCGGAGGGCCGGAAACACCATATATTTT.

The gene calls are TRBV9 and TRBJ2-1; TRBD1 aligns across 7 bases. The CDR3 runs to 14 residues. Germline assignment: CDR1 SGDLS and CDR2 YYNGEE. V lost 1 base and J lost 5; bases outside the gene matches: 3. CDR3 loop: CASSVSGTDNEQFF. Here the CDR3 DNA reads TGTGCCAGCAGCGTATCGGGGACAGACAATGAGCAGTTCTTC.

This clone was seen a handful of times. The chain is built from TRBV6-5 and TRBJ2-7; 9 nucleotides line up with TRBD1. Unmatched junction bases numbered 10, after V lost 7 bases and J lost 6 bases. Germline V gene data show CDR1 as MNHEY and CDR2 as SVGAGI. This CDR3 contains 14 residues. CDR3 nucleotide sequence: TGTGCCAGCACCGGGACAGGGACCTTCTCCGAGCAGTACTTC. This sequence encodes CASTGTGTFSEQYF.

This sequence joins TRBV4-1 and TRBJ2-7, with D perhaps TRBD2 (5 bases). V lost 0 bases to trimming and J lost 5 bases, with 8 bases between them. This CDR3 has 13 residues. Germline CDR1 MGHRA, CDR2 YSYEKL. CDR3 DNA: TGCGCCAGCAGCCAAGAGACGAGGGACGAGCAGTACTTC. It is translated as CASSQETRDEQYF.

The genes are TRBV6-1 and TRBJ2-1; possibly TRBD2 for D (5 bases). CDR3 length: 13 residues. The germline CDR1 and CDR2 sequences are MNHNS and SASEGT. Trimming shortened V by 3 bases and J by 4 bases, and 7 bases separated the two germline ends. Written as DNA, the CDR3 is TGTGCCAGCAGTGATCCGGGGTACAATGAGCAGTTCTTC. Its translation is CASSDPGYNEQFF.

The chain carries TRBV6-5 and TRBJ1-2, with 9 bases aligning to TRBD1. Looked up from germline, CDR1 is MNHEY and CDR2 is SVGAGI. The CDR3 is 15 residues long. The trim removed 2 bases at V and 6 bases at J, leaving 7 bases unmatched. CDR3 loop: CASSYTRDRVDGYTF. The CDR3, as DNA: TGTGCCAGCAGTTACACCCGGGACAGGGTGGATGGCTACACCTTC.

The chain links TRBV20-1 to TRBJ2-3; no definite D call. Trimming cost V 1 base and J 7 bases, with 6 bases left between them. CDR1 is DFQATT, CDR2 SNEGSKA, per germline (reference sequence). This CDR3 is 11 amino acids long. The chain's CDR3 is CSARVPNTQYF. DNA of the CDR3: TGCAGTGCTAGAGTTCCCAATACGCAGTATTTT.

The count of this clone is one. The V gene is TRBV12-2, the J gene TRBJ2-3; the table calls TRBD2, which could not be checked here. TRBV12-2 is given as a pseudogene. This CDR3 spans 16 amino acids. The CDR3 loop is CASRPKTTLYPDTQYF. In nucleotides, the CDR3 is TGTGCAAGTCGCCCCAAGACTACCTTGTACCCAGATACGCAGTATTTT.

The rearrangement uses TRBV28 and TRBJ2-2, with 7 positions matching TRBD2. The germline V gene encodes CDR1 MDHEN and CDR2 SYDVKM. The CDR3 consists of 15 residues. The J segment lost 0 bases and the V segment lost 7 bases, leaving 5 bases of the junction unmatched. DNA for the CDR3: TGTGCCAGCAAGCGGGGCATAACGAACACCGGGGAGCTGTTTTTT. Its protein is CASKRGITNTGELFF.

This chain connects TRBV28 to TRBJ1-5; D not certain. Germline V gene lookup returns CDR1 MDHEN and CDR2 SYDVKM. The V gene lost 5 bases and the J gene lost 3 bases, with 8 bases spanning the gap. The CDR3 loop spans 13 amino acids. The CDR3 DNA reads as TGTGCCAGCAGTCCGTATAACAATCAGCCCCAGCATTTT. Amino acid sequence: CASSPYNNQPQHF.

This chain links TRBV7-8 with TRBJ1-2; D not certain. V dropped 3 bases and J dropped 4 bases, with 9 bases sitting between them. The V gene's germline CDR1 is SGHVS and CDR2 FQNEAQ. The CDR3 totals 13 residues. CDR3 sequence (DNA): TGTGCCAGCAGCTTGGGTCTAGGCTATGGCTACACCTTC. Amino acid sequence: CASSLGLGYGYTF.

The genes are TRBV9 and TRBJ2-2; D is possibly TRBD1 (6 bases). The CDR3 totals 15 residues. The V end was cut by 4 bases, the J end by 0 bases, with 10 bases between. The V gene's germline CDR1 is SGDLS and CDR2 YYNGEE. The CDR3 here is CASSSRTANTGELFF. The CDR3 nucleotides read TGTGCCAGCAGCTCGAGGACAGCGAACACCGGGGAGCTGTTTTTT.

The rearrangement links TRBV4-2 to TRBJ1-2; no definite D call. This CDR3 region has 14 residues. Trimming shortened V by 0 bases and J by 4 bases, and 9 bases separated the two germline ends. Germline lookup yields CDR1 LGHNA and CDR2 YNFKEQ. This CDR3 is CASSQDKLSYGYTF. CDR3 in DNA: TGTGCCAGCAGCCAAGATAAACTTTCCTATGGCTACACCTTC.